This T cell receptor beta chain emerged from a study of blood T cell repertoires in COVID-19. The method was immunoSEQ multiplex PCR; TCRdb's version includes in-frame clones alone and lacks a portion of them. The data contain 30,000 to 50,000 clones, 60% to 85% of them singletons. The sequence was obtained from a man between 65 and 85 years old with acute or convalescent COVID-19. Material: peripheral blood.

The CDR3: CASSSEGTSATQYF. The CDR3 DNA reads as TGTGCCAGCAGCTCGGAAGGGACTAGCGCTACGCAGTATTTT. The chain links TRBV7-8 to TRBJ2-3; 10 bases match TRBD2. This CDR3 region has 14 residues. Germline values: CDR1 SGHVS, CDR2 FQNEAQ. J gave up 8 bases and V 4 bases, and 6 bases lay outside the gene matches.